This TCR beta chain derives from a study of regulatory and conventional T cells in RAG deficiency. Study observations and caveats: RAG-deficient patients showed markedly lower Shannon entropy and higher Simpson indices than control T-cell subsets. In Omenn syndrome, sorted "Tregs" may be peripherally activated cells. Omenn patients showed >80% Treg-Tconv overlap and shorter CDR3 lengths.

About this clone itself: The target antigen is unknown.

The trim removed 2 bases at V and 5 bases at J, leaving 8 bases unmatched. Germline V gene lookup returns CDR1 SGHDT and CDR2 YYEEEE. The CDR3 length is 15 residues. Genomic DNA came from blood regulatory T cells gated CD4+ CD25-high CD127-low. The repertoire was sequenced with immunoSEQ multiplex PCR; TCRdb's copy has only in-frame clones and lacks some. Here the sample spans about 12,000 clones, roughly 94% being singletons. Separately, the same data were catalogued under a study of regulatory T cells. That paper states: Primers: 52 TRBV forward and 13 TRBJ reverse.

The sequenced sample consisted of CD127- CD25+ CD4+ Tregs sorted from blood. This receptor was taken from a human donor in good health. V is TRBV5-6 and J is TRBJ1-2; 8 bases are a match to TRBD1. The CDR3 reads CASSLRGTGGYGYTF. CDR3 bases: TGTGCCAGCAGCTTAAGGGGAACAGGGGGATATGGCTACACCTTC.